Described below is a single T cell receptor (beta chain) sequence and its context. This specimen comes from a study of cytomegalovirus exposure and HLA in healthy donors. Deletions cut 3 bases from V and 6 bases from J, with 14 bases between. The CDR3 sequence is 13 residues long. Germline V gene lookup returns CDR1 SQVTM and CDR2 ANQGSEA. The repertoire was sequenced with immunoSEQ multiplex PCR; TCRdb's copy has only in-frame clones and lacks some. The table has 120,000 or so clones, approximately 92% seen once; the top ten hold around 1.1%. This chain links TRBV29-1 with TRBJ1-2; D possibly corresponds to TRBD1 (5 bases). This TCR was sampled from a woman aged 18-35 years in good health and CMV-seronegative. Material: PBMCs. The CDR3, as DNA: TGCAGCGTTGATCCGCAGGGCAGCAATGGCTACACCTTC. It translates to CSVDPQGSNGYTF.